This T cell receptor beta chain was documented in a study of T-cell memory formation after mild COVID-19. This clonotype was seen more than once but under ten times. TCRdb independently ran MiXCR on the 5' RACE reads; one entry per CDR3 protein. The table includes some 130,000 distinct CDR3 sequences, approximately 26% detected once. The origin of this receptor is an adult woman who had mild COVID-19 (a few samples of this study predate the infection). Cell type and time point are not known. The sample was PBMCs or a T cell subset sorted from them (not recorded which).

The CDR3 DNA sequence: TGTGCCAGCAGCTTGTGGAGTCGCGAGCAGTTCTTC. This codes for CASSLWSREQFF. The J gene is TRBJ2-1, the V gene TRBV5-6; D not certain. The CDR3 extends over 12 amino acids. V was clipped by 1 base and J by 10 bases, with 9 bases between them. Germline-derived CDR1 and CDR2 are SGHDT and YYEEEE.